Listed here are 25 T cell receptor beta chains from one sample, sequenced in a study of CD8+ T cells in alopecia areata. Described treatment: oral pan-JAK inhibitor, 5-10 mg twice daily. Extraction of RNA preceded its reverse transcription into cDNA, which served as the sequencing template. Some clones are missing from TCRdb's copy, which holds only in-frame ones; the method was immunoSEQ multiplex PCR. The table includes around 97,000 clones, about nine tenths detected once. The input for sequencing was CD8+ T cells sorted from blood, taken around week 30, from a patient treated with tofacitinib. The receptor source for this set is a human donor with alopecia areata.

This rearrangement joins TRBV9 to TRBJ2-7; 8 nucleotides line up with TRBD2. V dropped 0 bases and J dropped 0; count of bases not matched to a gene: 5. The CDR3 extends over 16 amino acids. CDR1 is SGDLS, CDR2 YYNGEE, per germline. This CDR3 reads CASSVGVGTSSYEQYF. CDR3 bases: TGTGCCAGCAGCGTAGGGGTGGGGACTAGCTCCTACGAGCAGTACTTC. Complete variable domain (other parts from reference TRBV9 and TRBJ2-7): DSGVTQTPKHLITATGQRVTLRCSPRSGDLSVYWYQQSLDQGLQFLIQYYNGEERAKGNILERFSAQQFPDLHSELNLSSLELGDSALYFCASSVGVGTSSYEQYFGPGTRLTVT.

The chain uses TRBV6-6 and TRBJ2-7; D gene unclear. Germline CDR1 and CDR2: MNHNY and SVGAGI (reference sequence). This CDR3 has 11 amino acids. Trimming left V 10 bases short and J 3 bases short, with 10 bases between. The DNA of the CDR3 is TGTGCCACCCGACTTGTCTACGAGCAGTACTTC. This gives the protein CATRLVYEQYF.

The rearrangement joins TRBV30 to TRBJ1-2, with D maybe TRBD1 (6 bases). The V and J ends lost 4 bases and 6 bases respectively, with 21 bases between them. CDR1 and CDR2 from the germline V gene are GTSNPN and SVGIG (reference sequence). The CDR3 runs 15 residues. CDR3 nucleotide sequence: TGTGCCTGGACCGACCCGGGAACAGGGCAACATGGCTACACCTTC. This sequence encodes CAWTDPGTGQHGYTF.

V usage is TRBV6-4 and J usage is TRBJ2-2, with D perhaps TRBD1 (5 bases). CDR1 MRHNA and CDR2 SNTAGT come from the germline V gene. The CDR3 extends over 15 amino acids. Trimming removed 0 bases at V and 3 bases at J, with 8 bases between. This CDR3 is CASSDSAGYTGELFF. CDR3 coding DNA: TGTGCCAGCAGTGACTCGGCAGGGTACACCGGGGAGCTGTTTTTT.

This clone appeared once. CDR3 loop: CASSFERTGPRNQPQHF. Written as DNA, the CDR3 is TGTGCCAGCAGCTTCGAGAGGACAGGGCCCCGCAATCAGCCCCAGCATTTT. V gene TRBV5-4 combines with J gene TRBJ1-5; 8 nucleotides line up with TRBD1. This CDR3 comprises 17 residues. V shed 2 bases, J shed 2 bases, and the junction held 9 bases outside the gene matches. Germline CDR1 is SGHNT and CDR2 is YYREEE (reference sequence).

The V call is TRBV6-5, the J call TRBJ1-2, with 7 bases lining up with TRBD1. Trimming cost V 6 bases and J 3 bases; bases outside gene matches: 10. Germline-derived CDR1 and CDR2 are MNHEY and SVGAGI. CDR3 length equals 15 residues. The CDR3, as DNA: TGTGCCAGCAGGAACCGGGACAGCGTTTACTATGGCTACACCTTC. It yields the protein CASRNRDSVYYGYTF.

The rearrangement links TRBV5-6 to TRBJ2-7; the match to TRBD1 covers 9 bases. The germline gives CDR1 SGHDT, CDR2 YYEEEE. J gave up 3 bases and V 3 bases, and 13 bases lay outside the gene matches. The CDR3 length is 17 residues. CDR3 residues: CASSSLGGTGSDYEQYF. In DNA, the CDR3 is TGTGCCAGCAGCTCTCTAGGTGGGACAGGGAGCGACTACGAGCAGTACTTC.

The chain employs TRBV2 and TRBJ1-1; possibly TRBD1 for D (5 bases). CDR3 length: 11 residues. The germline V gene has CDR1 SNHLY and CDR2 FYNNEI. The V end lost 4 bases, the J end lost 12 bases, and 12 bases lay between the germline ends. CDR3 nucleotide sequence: TGTGCCAGCAGTGCCGGGACGCGGACTTTCTTT. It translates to CASSAGTRTFF.

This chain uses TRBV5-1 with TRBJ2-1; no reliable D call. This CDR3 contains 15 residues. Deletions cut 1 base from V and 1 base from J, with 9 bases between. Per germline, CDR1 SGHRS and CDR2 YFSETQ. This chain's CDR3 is CASSLFLLSYNEQFF. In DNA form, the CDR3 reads TGCGCCAGCAGCTTGTTTTTACTGTCCTACAATGAGCAGTTCTTC.

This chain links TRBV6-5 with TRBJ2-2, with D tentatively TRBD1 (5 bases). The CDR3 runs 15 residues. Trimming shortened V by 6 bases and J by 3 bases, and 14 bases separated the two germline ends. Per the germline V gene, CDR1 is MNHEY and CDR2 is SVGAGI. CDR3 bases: TGTGCCAGCAGCTTTGAGAGGACACACACCGGGGAGCTGTTTTTT. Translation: CASSFERTHTGELFF.

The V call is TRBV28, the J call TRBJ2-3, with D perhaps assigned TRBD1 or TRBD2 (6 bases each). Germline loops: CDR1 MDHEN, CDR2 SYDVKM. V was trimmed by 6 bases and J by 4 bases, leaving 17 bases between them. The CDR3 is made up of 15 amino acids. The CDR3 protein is CASSRTPRGADTQYF. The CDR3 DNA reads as TGTGCCAGCAGCCGAACGCCGAGGGGGGCAGATACGCAGTATTTT. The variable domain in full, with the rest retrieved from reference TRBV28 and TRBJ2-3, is DVKVTQSSRYLVKRTGEKVFLECVQDMDHENMFWYRQDPGLGLRLIYFSYDVKMKEKGDIPEGYSVSREKKERFSLILESASTNQTSMYLCASSRTPRGADTQYFGPGTRLTVL.

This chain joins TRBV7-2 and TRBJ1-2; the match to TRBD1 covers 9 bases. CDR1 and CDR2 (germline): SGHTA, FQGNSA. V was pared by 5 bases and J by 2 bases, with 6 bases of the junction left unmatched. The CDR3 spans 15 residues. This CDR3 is CASSLNRGPNYGYTF. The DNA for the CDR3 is TGTGCCAGCAGCCTCAACAGGGGGCCCAACTATGGCTACACCTTC.

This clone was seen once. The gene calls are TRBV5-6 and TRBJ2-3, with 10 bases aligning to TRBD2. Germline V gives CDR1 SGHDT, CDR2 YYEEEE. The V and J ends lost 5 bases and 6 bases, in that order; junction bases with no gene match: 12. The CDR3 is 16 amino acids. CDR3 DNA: TGTGCCAGCAGTTTACTAGCGGGGATTCCCCTGGATACGCAGTATTTT. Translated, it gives CASSLLAGIPLDTQYF. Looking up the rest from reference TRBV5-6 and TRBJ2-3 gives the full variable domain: DAGVTQSPTHLIKTRGQQVTLRCSPKSGHDTVSWYQQALGQGPQFIFQYYEEEERQRGNFPDRFSGHQFPNYSSELNVNALLLGDSALYLCASSLLAGIPLDTQYFGPGTRLTVL.

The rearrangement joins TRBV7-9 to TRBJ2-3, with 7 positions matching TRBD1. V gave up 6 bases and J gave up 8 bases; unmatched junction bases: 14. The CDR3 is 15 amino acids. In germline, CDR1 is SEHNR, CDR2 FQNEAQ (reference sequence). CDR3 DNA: TGTGCCAGCAGTTCAGACAGGGAAGGAATTGGTACGCAGTATTTT. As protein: CASSSDREGIGTQYF.

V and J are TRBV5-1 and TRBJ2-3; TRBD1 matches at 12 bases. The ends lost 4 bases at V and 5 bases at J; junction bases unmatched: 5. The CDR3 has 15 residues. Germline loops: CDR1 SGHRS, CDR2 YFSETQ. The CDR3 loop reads CASSEGTGGIDTQYF. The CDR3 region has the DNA TGCGCCAGCAGCGAAGGGACAGGGGGCATAGATACGCAGTATTTT.

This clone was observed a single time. The CDR3 DNA reads as TGTGCCAGCAGTTTCGCAGGGCGATACGAGCAGTACTTC. Residues: CASSFAGRYEQYF. The gene calls are TRBV27 and TRBJ2-7; D might be TRBD1 (5 bases). V was pared by 3 bases and J by 4 bases, with 10 bases between. This CDR3 is 13 amino acids long. Germline CDR1 is MNHEY and CDR2 is SMNVEV (reference sequence).

DNA for the CDR3: TGTGCCAGCAGTATAATGCTGTCTGGGGCCAACGTCCTGACTTTC. This sequence encodes CASSIMLSGANVLTF. The chain uses TRBV27 and TRBJ2-6; no reliable D call. V lost 5 bases and J 1 base, leaving 9 bases between the germline ends. Germline loops: CDR1 MNHEY, CDR2 SMNVEV (reference sequence). The CDR3 extends over 15 amino acids.

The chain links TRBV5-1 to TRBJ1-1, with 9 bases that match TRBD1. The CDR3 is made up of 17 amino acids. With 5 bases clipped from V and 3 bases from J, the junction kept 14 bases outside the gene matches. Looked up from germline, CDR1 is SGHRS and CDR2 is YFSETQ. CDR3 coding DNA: TGCGCCAGCAGATCGGCCGGGACAGGGACTTTGGACACTGAAGCTTTCTTT. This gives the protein CASRSAGTGTLDTEAFF.

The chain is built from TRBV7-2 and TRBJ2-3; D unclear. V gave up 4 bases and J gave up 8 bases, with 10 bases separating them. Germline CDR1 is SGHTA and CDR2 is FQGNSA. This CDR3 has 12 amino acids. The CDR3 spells CASSSPFRTQYF. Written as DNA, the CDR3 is TGTGCCAGCAGCTCCCCGTTCCGTACGCAGTATTTT.

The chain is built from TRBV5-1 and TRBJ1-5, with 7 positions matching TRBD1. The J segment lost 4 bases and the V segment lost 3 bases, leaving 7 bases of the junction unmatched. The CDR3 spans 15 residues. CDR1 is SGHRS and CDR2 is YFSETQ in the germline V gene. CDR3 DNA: TGCGCCAGCAGCTCGGGGACAGCCGCAAATCAGCCCCAGCATTTT. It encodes CASSSGTAANQPQHF.

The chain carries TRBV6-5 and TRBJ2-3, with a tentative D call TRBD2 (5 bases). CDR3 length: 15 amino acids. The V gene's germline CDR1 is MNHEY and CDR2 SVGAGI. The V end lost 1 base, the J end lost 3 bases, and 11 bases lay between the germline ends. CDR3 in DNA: TGTGCCAGCAGTTACTTTACGGGGAGTACAGATACGCAGTATTTT. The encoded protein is CASSYFTGSTDTQYF.

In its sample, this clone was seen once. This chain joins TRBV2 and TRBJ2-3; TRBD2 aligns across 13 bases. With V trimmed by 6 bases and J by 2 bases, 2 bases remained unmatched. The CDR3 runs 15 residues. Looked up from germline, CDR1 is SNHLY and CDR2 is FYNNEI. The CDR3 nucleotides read TGTGCCAGCAGGGGGACTAGCGGGATCACAGATACGCAGTATTTT. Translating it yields CASRGTSGITDTQYF.

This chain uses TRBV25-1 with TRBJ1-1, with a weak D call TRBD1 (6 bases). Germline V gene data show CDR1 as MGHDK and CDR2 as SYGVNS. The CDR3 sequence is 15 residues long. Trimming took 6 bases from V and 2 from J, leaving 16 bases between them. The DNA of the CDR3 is TGTGCCAGCAGAGTGCAGGACAGTTTTAACACTGAAGCTTTCTTT. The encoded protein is CASRVQDSFNTEAFF.

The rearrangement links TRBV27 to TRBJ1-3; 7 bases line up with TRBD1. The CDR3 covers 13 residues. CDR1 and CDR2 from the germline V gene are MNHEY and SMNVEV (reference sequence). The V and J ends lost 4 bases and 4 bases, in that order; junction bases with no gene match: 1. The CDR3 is CASSWGQGNTIYF. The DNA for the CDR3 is TGTGCCAGCAGTTGGGGACAGGGAAACACCATATATTTT.

The CDR3 nucleotides are TGTGCCAGCAAAGGGGACGGACTCTATGGCTACACCTTC. The encoded protein is CASKGDGLYGYTF. The rearrangement uses TRBV27 and TRBJ1-2; D is perhaps TRBD1 (5 bases). Trimming took 7 bases from V and 4 from J, leaving 13 bases between them. This CDR3 is 13 amino acids long. The germline V gene encodes CDR1 MNHEY and CDR2 SMNVEV (reference sequence).